The 25 T cell receptor beta chains presented below share a single source sample, sequenced in a study of cytomegalovirus exposure and HLA in healthy donors. The PCR had 60 Vbeta and 13 Jbeta primers. TCRdb's table, derived via immunoSEQ multiplex PCR, lists solely in-frame clones and lacks some. This table has some 130,000 clones, 60% to 85% appearing once. The source material was PBMCs. The receptors derive from a woman between 40 and 50 years old in good health and CMV-seronegative.

Of note for this clone: Mismatch with germline at one junction end may stem from a read error. CDR3 amino acids: CASSDGLDLAEQNF. In DNA, the CDR3 is TGTGCCAGCAGTGACGGTTTGGATTTAGCCGAGCAGAACTTC. The chain recombines TRBV6-5 with TRBJ2-7; unclear D gene. Germline V gene data show CDR1 as MNHEY and CDR2 as SVGAGI. The CDR3 totals 14 residues.

The V and J genes are TRBV14 and TRBJ2-5; possible D gene TRBD2, 6 bases. CDR1 and CDR2 (germline): SGHDN, FVKESK. Trimming took off 1 base at V and 7 bases at J, with 13 bases between the two ends. This CDR3 spans 14 amino acids. Here the CDR3 reads CASSQGTAGTTQYF. The CDR3 DNA reads as TGTGCCAGCAGCCAAGGAACTGCGGGGACGACCCAGTACTTC.

The chain is built from TRBV10-2 and TRBJ1-1, with a tentative D call TRBD1 (5 bases). Germline CDR1 reads WSHSY; CDR2 reads SAAADI. The CDR3 spans 14 residues. V shed 3 bases and J shed 7 bases, with 15 bases lying between them. The CDR3 sequence: CASSDRQWANEAFF. Written as DNA, the CDR3 is TGCGCCAGCAGTGATCGACAGTGGGCGAATGAAGCTTTCTTT.

This clone has just a few counts. The V call is TRBV5-1, the J call TRBJ1-2; D uncertain. V was trimmed by 4 bases and J by 2 bases, leaving 9 bases between them. Per the germline V gene, CDR1 is SGHRS and CDR2 is YFSETQ. The CDR3 is 13 residues long. The CDR3 nucleotides read TGCGCCAGCAGCACCCAACAAAACTATGGCTACACCTTC. This codes for CASSTQQNYGYTF.

The V and J genes are TRBV30 and TRBJ2-3; 10 bases line up with TRBD2. This CDR3 spans 15 amino acids. Trimming removed 0 bases from V and 1 base from J; junction bases left unmatched: 1. Germline lookup yields CDR1 GTSNPN and CDR2 SVGIG (reference sequence). The CDR3 nucleotides read TGTGCCTGGAGTGTTGGACTAGCGGGCACAGATACGCAGTATTTT. This gives the protein CAWSVGLAGTDTQYF.

The chain combines TRBV13 with TRBJ1-6, with D tentatively TRBD1 (5 bases). The V end lost 5 bases, the J end lost 0 bases, and 11 bases lay between the germline ends. There are 16 residues in the CDR3. Per the germline V gene, CDR1 is PRHDT and CDR2 is FYEKMQ (reference sequence). The CDR3 spells CASSLAGDSYNSPLHF. CDR3 DNA: TGTGCCAGCAGCCTCGCGGGGGACTCCTATAATTCACCCCTCCACTTT.

This rearrangement joins TRBV19 to TRBJ1-2; 10 bases map to TRBD1. This CDR3 has 17 residues. Looked up from germline, CDR1 is LNHDA and CDR2 is SQIVND (reference sequence). The V gene end was trimmed by 5 bases and the J gene end by 4 bases; junction bases not matched to a gene: 13. For the CDR3, the DNA is TGTGCCAGTAGTTCGTCAACCGGGACAGGGGAATCCTATGGCTACACCTTC. The encoded protein is CASSSSTGTGESYGYTF.

The chain uses TRBV27 and TRBJ2-4; possibly TRBD2 for D (6 bases). This CDR3 spans 16 amino acids. The germline V gene encodes CDR1 MNHEY and CDR2 SMNVEV (reference sequence). The V and J ends lost 7 bases and 1 base respectively, with 17 bases between them. The CDR3 region is CASMGGRAGAKNIQYF. The CDR3 region has the DNA TGTGCCAGCATGGGAGGCAGGGCGGGGGCCAAAAACATTCAGTACTTC.

The chain has TRBV6-6 and TRBJ2-1; 8 nucleotides align to TRBD2. The germline V gene encodes CDR1 MNHNY and CDR2 SVGAGI (reference sequence). The J segment lost 5 bases and the V segment lost 5 bases, leaving 8 bases of the junction unmatched. The CDR3 spans 15 residues. CDR3 amino acids: CASSPLAGLNNEQFF. As DNA, the CDR3 is TGTGCCAGCAGTCCGCTAGCGGGTTTAAACAATGAGCAGTTCTTC.

Written as DNA, the CDR3 is TGTGCCAGCATCCCCGGGGTAGGAGGCTACGAGCAGTACTTC. Its protein product is CASIPGVGGYEQYF. The chain has TRBV7-9 and TRBJ2-7, with a weak D call TRBD2 (5 bases). CDR1 is SEHNR and CDR2 is FQNEAQ in the germline V gene (reference sequence). This CDR3 has 14 residues. Trimming stripped 7 bases from V and 3 bases from J, with 16 bases between.

The CDR3 here is CASRTTNDEKLFF. CDR3 bases: TGTGCCAGCAGGACTACTAATGATGAAAAACTGTTTTTT. J is TRBJ1-4 and V is TRBV5-6; D unclear. The CDR3 has 13 amino acids. V was trimmed by 5 bases and J by 6 bases, leaving 11 bases between them. Germline V gives CDR1 SGHDT, CDR2 YYEEEE. Full variable domain (outside the CDR3, taken from reference TRBV5-6 and TRBJ1-4): DAGVTQSPTHLIKTRGQQVTLRCSPKSGHDTVSWYQQALGQGPQFIFQYYEEEERQRGNFPDRFSGHQFPNYSSELNVNALLLGDSALYLCASRTTNDEKLFFGSGTQLSVL.

This clone has only a few counts. The chain joins TRBV5-6 to TRBJ2-3; tentatively, D is TRBD2 (8 bases). Trimming removed 1 base from V and 1 base from J, with 13 bases in between. CDR1 SGHDT and CDR2 YYEEEE come from the germline V gene. CDR3 length equals 16 residues. CDR3 protein: CASSLRGGQRTDTQYF. The CDR3 DNA reads TGTGCCAGCAGCTTGCGGGGGGGACAGCGCACAGATACGCAGTATTTT.

J is TRBJ2-7 and V is TRBV11-2; 7 bases line up with TRBD2. The V segment lost 5 bases and the J segment 0 bases; nucleotides outside the gene matches: 7. CDR3 length: 15 residues. The germline CDR1 and CDR2 sequences are SGHAT and FQNNGV. In nucleotides, the CDR3 is TGTGCCAGCAGCCCACTAGCGCTTAGCTCCTACGAGCAGTACTTC. Protein product: CASSPLALSSYEQYF.

V and J are TRBV10-3 and TRBJ1-6; 7 nucleotides match TRBD1. The CDR3 sequence is 14 residues long. Trimming cost V 6 bases and J 5 bases; bases outside gene matches: 4. Per germline, CDR1 ENHRY and CDR2 SYGVKD. The CDR3 DNA reads TGTGCCATCAGGGGGACAGCAGATAATTCACCCCTCCACTTT. Translated, it gives CAIRGTADNSPLHF.

This chain links TRBV28 with TRBJ2-7; D is unresolved. V lost 2 bases and J lost 0, with 5 bases in between. This CDR3 is 13 amino acids long. The germline CDR1 and CDR2 sequences are MDHEN and SYDVKM. CDR3 in amino acids: CASSLGVSYEQYF. CDR3 in DNA: TGTGCCAGCAGTTTAGGAGTCTCCTACGAGCAGTACTTC. Complete variable domain (other parts from reference TRBV28 and TRBJ2-7): DVKVTQSSRYLVKRTGEKVFLECVQDMDHENMFWYRQDPGLGLRLIYFSYDVKMKEKGDIPEGYSVSREKKERFSLILESASTNQTSMYLCASSLGVSYEQYFGPGTRLTVT.

This clone was seen once. The CDR3 is CASTQIHLAGGSCPLNNEQFF. The CDR3 nucleotides are TGTGCCAGCACCCAAATTCACCTAGCGGGAGGGTCTTGCCCTCTTAACAATGAGCAGTTCTTC. The rearrangement links TRBV9 to TRBJ2-1; 12 bases line up with TRBD2. Germline CDR1 SGDLS, CDR2 YYNGEE. The CDR3 has 21 residues. V lost 6 bases and J lost 5; bases outside the gene matches: 24. The entire variable domain, with the rest obtained from reference TRBV9 and TRBJ2-1, is as follows: DSGVTQTPKHLITATGQRVTLRCSPRSGDLSVYWYQQSLDQGLQFLIQYYNGEERAKGNILERFSAQQFPDLHSELNLSSLELGDSALYFCASTQIHLAGGSCPLNNEQFFGPGTRLTVL.

V and J are TRBV28 and TRBJ2-7, with D uncertain. Trimming removed 4 bases from V and 6 bases from J, with 16 bases in between. The CDR3 is 14 residues long. Per the germline V gene, CDR1 is MDHEN and CDR2 is SYDVKM. The CDR3 protein is CASSYRSLTGEQYF. For the CDR3, the DNA is TGTGCCAGCAGTTATAGGTCCTTGACGGGCGAGCAGTACTTC.

This clone was counted only a few times. The chain carries TRBV9 and TRBJ2-6, with a tentative D call TRBD2 (7 bases). CDR1 and CDR2 (germline): SGDLS, YYNGEE. The CDR3 has 15 residues. V lost 6 bases and J 3 bases, leaving 13 bases between the germline ends. CDR3 coding DNA: TGTGCCAGCACCCGGGGGGCCCTTGGGGCCAACGTCCTGACTTTC. It is translated as CASTRGALGANVLTF.

This clone turned up a few times. The V call is TRBV9, the J call TRBJ2-1; 11 nucleotides align to TRBD2. CDR1 and CDR2 (germline): SGDLS, YYNGEE. The V gene end was trimmed by 3 bases and the J gene end by 3 bases; junction bases not matched to a gene: 2. The CDR3 spans 15 residues. This chain's CDR3 is CASSGGLAVYNEQFF. In DNA form, the CDR3 reads TGTGCCAGCAGCGGGGGACTAGCGGTCTACAATGAGCAGTTCTTC.

The chain recombines TRBV27 with TRBJ2-7, with 9 bases that match TRBD2. The germline CDR1 and CDR2 sequences are MNHEY and SMNVEV (reference sequence). The CDR3 contains 16 residues. The ends lost 6 bases at V and 3 bases at J; junction bases unmatched: 12. CDR3 residues: CASRSGSTSGLYEQYF. In DNA form, the CDR3 reads TGTGCCAGCAGGTCCGGCTCGACTAGCGGACTCTACGAGCAGTACTTC.

This chain connects TRBV27 to TRBJ1-6; TRBD1 aligns across 7 bases. The J segment lost 9 bases and the V segment lost 3 bases, leaving 8 bases of the junction unmatched. CDR3 length equals 15 residues. Germline CDR1 is MNHEY and CDR2 is SMNVEV (reference sequence). CDR3 nucleotides: TGTGCCAGCAGTTTGAGGGCCGACAGGGCTTCACCCCTCCACTTT. The encoded protein is CASSLRADRASPLHF.

In regard to this clone: The same CDR3 also results from other DNA sequences found in this sample. The chain uses TRBV13 and TRBJ1-5, with D maybe TRBD1 (5 bases). The CDR3 runs to 13 residues. Germline CDR1 and CDR2: PRHDT and FYEKMQ (reference sequence). V was trimmed by 7 bases and J by 7 bases, leaving 14 bases between them. CDR3 residues: CASTAGLGQPQHF. CDR3 in DNA: TGTGCCAGCACAGCGGGGCTTGGGCAGCCCCAGCATTTT.

This rearrangement joins TRBV5-6 to TRBJ1-5; TRBD1 matches 7 bases. The germline V gene encodes CDR1 SGHDT and CDR2 YYEEEE. The J segment lost 4 bases and the V segment lost 4 bases, leaving 5 bases of the junction unmatched. The CDR3 loop spans 14 amino acids. The CDR3 bases are TGTGCCAGCAGCCGAAGGGACAGAAATCAGCCCCAGCATTTT. Translating gives CASSRRDRNQPQHF.

This chain uses TRBV18 with TRBJ1-2; D is undetermined. Germline V lookup: CDR1 KGHSH, CDR2 LQKENI. V was clipped by 0 bases and J by 4 bases, with 12 bases between them. The length of the CDR3 is 15 residues. This CDR3 is CASSPPETDPYGYTF. Here the CDR3 DNA reads TGTGCCAGCTCACCACCGGAGACTGATCCCTATGGCTACACCTTC.

The chain employs TRBV19 and TRBJ2-5, with 7 bases identical to TRBD1. This CDR3 contains 15 residues. The germline gives CDR1 LNHDA, CDR2 SQIVND (reference sequence). V was clipped by 3 bases and J by 5 bases; unmatched bases: 9. Here the CDR3 DNA reads TGTGCCAGTAGTATTGTAGAGGGGGCTTTGGAGACCCAGTACTTC. Amino acids: CASSIVEGALETQYF.